This T cell receptor beta chain was sequenced for a study of immune cell composition in non-small cell lung cancer. Study conclusions and caveats: Top 10 clone scores and clonality were higher in squamous than adenocarcinoma. Adenocarcinomas with higher top tumour-associated clone frequency had more reactive TILs. Clones >0.5% enriched in tumour were rarer in adenocarcinoma (roughly 35%) than squamous (about 80%).

Turning to this clone: The antigen is not known.

Repertoires were generated with immunoSEQ multiplex PCR, while TCRdb's copy carries only in-frame clones and drops some. This sample has about 10,000 clones, with 60% to 80% found just once. Between the trimmed V and J ends, which lost 1 base and 7 bases, there was a span of 13 bases. There are 13 residues in the CDR3. CDR1 and CDR2 from the germline V gene are SQVTM and ANQGSEA. The TCR sequence derives from a human donor with non-small cell lung cancer. The rearrangement joins TRBV29-1 to TRBJ1-2, with D tentatively TRBD1 (5 bases). The sample was lung tumor tissue. This chain's CDR3 is CSVEGYSGGGYTF. The CDR3 coding sequence is TGCAGCGTTGAAGGGTATTCCGGGGGTGGCTACACCTTC.